This T cell receptor beta chain was documented in a study of glioma-infiltrating T cells. Using RNA template, CDR3s of TCR alpha and beta were amplified with iRepertoire arm-PCR. One entry per CDR3 protein results from TCRdb running MiXCR on the multiplex PCR reads. The sample lists roughly 100,000 distinct CDR3 sequences, about 30% occurring once. Whole-study results and caveats: Above-expected tissue-blood divergence occurred in all gliomas, most in low-grade ones.

There are many counts of this clonotype. Its antigen is unknown. The source of this sequence is a human donor with low-grade glioma or glioblastoma, undergoing nonglioma brain surgery, or in good health (not recorded which). Sequenced: glioma tissue, nonneoplastic brain tissue, or PBMCs (not recorded which).

The CDR3 protein is CASGRSGDSGNTIYF. The CDR3 DNA reads as TGTGCCAGCGGTCGTTCGGGTGACTCTGGAAACACCATATATTTT. The J gene is TRBJ1-3, the V gene TRBV7-8, with D hard to call. Germline V gene lookup returns CDR1 SGHVS and CDR2 FQNEAQ. Between the trimmed V and J ends, which lost 8 bases and 0 bases, there was a span of 14 bases. The CDR3 runs 15 residues. Looking up the rest from reference TRBV7-8 and TRBJ1-3 gives the full variable domain: GAGVSQSPRYKVAKRGQDVALRCDPISGHVSLFWYQQALGQGPEFLTYFQNEAQLDKSGLPSDRFFAERPEGSVSTLKIQRTQQEDSAVYLCASGRSGDSGNTIYFGEGSWLTVV.